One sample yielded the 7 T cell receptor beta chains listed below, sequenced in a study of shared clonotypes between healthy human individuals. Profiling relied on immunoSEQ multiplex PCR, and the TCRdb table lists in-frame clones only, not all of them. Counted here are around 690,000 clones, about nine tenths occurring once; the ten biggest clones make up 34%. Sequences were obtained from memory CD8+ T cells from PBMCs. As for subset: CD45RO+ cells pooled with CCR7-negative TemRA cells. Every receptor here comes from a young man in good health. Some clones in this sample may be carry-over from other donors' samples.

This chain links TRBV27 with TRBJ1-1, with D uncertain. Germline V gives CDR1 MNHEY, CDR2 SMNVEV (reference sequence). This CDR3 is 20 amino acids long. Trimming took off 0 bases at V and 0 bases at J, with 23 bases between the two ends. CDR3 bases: TGTGCCAGCAGTTTATCCGTTGTTGGTGGTGTAGGGAGGATGAACACTGAAGCTTTCTTT. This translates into CASSLSVVGGVGRMNTEAFF.

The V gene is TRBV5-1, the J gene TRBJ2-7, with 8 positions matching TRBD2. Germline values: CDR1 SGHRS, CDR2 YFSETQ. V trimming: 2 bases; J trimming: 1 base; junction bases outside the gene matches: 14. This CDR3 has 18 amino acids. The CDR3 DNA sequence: TGCGCCAGCAGCTTTATTCGACTAGCGAGCGTCCCTTCCTACGAGCAGTACTTC. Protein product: CASSFIRLASVPSYEQYF. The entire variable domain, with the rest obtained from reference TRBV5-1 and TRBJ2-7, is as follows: KAGVTQTPRYLIKTRGQQVTLSCSPISGHRSVSWYQQTPGQGLQFLFEYFSETQRNKGNFPGRFSGRQFSNSRSEMNVSTLELGDSALYLCASSFIRLASVPSYEQYFGPGTRLTVT.

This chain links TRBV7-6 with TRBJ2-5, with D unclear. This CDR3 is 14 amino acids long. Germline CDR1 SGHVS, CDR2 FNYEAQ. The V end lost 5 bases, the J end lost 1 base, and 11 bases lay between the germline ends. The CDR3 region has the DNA TGTGCCAGCAGCGCCCTTTGGGGCCAAGAGACCCAGTACTTC. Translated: CASSALWGQETQYF.

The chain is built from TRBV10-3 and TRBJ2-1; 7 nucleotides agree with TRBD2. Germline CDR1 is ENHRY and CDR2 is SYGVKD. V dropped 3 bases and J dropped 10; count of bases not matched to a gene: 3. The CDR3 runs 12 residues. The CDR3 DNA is TGTGCCATCAGTGACGGGGGGACCGAGCAGTTCTTC. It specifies CAISDGGTEQFF.

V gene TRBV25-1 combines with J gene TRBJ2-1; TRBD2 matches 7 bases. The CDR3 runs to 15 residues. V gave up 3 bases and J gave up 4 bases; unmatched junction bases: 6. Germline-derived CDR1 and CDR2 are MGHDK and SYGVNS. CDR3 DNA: TGTGCCAGCAGTGACCGTCTAGCGGTTTACAATGAGCAGTTCTTC. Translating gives CASSDRLAVYNEQFF. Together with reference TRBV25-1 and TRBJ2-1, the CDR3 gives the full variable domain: EADIYQTPRYLVIGTGKKITLECSQTMGHDKMYWYQQDPGMELHLIHYSYGVNSTEKGDLSSESTVSRIRTEHFPLTLESARPSHTSQYLCASSDRLAVYNEQFFGPGTRLTVL.

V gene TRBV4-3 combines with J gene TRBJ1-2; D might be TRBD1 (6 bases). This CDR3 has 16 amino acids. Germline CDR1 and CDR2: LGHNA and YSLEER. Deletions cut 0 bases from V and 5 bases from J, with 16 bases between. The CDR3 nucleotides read TGCGCCAGCAGCCAAGATCGAAGGACAGTAGGGTATGGCTACACCTTC. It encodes CASSQDRRTVGYGYTF.

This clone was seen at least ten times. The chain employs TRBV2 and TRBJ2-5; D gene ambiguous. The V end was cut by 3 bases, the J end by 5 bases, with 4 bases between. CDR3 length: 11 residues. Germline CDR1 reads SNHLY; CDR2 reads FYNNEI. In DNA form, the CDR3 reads TGTGCCAGCAGTGACCGGGAGACCCAGTACTTC. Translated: CASSDRETQYF.